This T cell receptor (beta chain) was sequenced for a study of radiotherapy plus CTLA-4 blockade in lung cancer. Background on the study: Disease control was seen in approximately 31% of patients, objective responses in 18%. Findings and caveats of the study: The best prediction of response reportedly came from early blood T cell clone dynamics, with interferon-beta.

Using immunoSEQ multiplex PCR, the repertoire was profiled, and TCRdb retains in-frame clones only, with some absent. This table has around 82,000 clones, roughly 80% appearing once. This clone was seen just once. The antigen is unknown. The J segment lost 2 bases and the V segment lost 4 bases, leaving 4 bases of the junction unmatched. There are 16 residues in the CDR3. In germline, CDR1 is SGHDT, CDR2 YYEEEE. Those patients who had chemo-refractory metastatic non-small-cell lung cancer were given focal radiation along with CTLA-4 blockade through ipilimumab. V gene TRBV5-6 combines with J gene TRBJ2-3; 13 bases map to TRBD2. This material consisted of peripheral blood, taken from a patient treated with radiotherapy plus ipilimumab. The clonotype originates from a human donor with non-small cell lung cancer who had stable disease on radiotherapy plus ipilimumab. CDR3 DNA: TGTGCCAGCAGCCAGACTAGCGGGAGGTACACAGATACGCAGTATTTT. Translating it yields CASSQTSGRYTDTQYF.